Listed below are T cell receptor beta chains from one sample, sequenced in a study of T cells in narcolepsy. Libraries were prepared by immunoSEQ multiplex PCR; TCRdb keeps only in-frame clonotypes and omits some of them. In the table there are tens of thousands of clones, 60% to 85% of which are singletons. The sequenced sample was memory (CD45RA-) CD4+ T cells from blood. The receptors here all came from a human donor in good health. Both conserved end residues are part of each CDR3. The D gene is left open where the match is weak. Clone size, where shown, is once, few, many, or a class for clones that have expanded.

>TRBD2|14|TRBV11-1|.|TRBJ2-5
TGTGCCAGCAGCTTAAGCGGGAGCGGAGAGACCCAGTACTTC
CASSLSGSGETQYF
>TRBD2|13|TRBV6-1|.|TRBJ2-1
TGTGCCAGCAGTGAAGGGGTCGGACTAGCGCAGTTCTTC
CASSEGVGLAQFF
>.|14|TRBV6-1|once|TRBJ1-1
TGTGCCAGCAGTCGGCTGGGCTTCATTACCGAAGCTTTCTTT
CASSRLGFITEAFF
>TRBD2|15|TRBV5-4|.|TRBJ2-1
TGTGCCAGCAGCTTGCCCGGACTAGGTAGGAATGAGCAGTTCTTC
CASSLPGLGRNEQFF
>TRBD1|13|TRBV5-6|few|TRBJ1-2
TGTGCCAGCAGCCGGGACAGGGTGCCTGGCTACACCTTC
CASSRDRVPGYTF
>.|14|TRBV19|.|TRBJ1-3
TGTGCCAGTAGTATACGGAGTACTGGAAACACCACATATTTT
CASSIRSTGNTTYF
>TRBD1|15|TRBV2|.|TRBJ1-2
TGTGCCAGCAGTGAGGGACAGTTCTCGAACTATGGCTACACCTTC
CASSEGQFSNYGYTF
>.|14|TRBV6-5|.|TRBJ2-1
TGTGCCAGCAGACCAGTCGGGGGGCACAATGAGCAGTTCTTC
CASRPVGGHNEQFF
>.|13|TRBV5-1|.|TRBJ1-1
TGCGCCAGCAGCTTGGTGTTAGGAACTGAAGCTTTCTTT
CASSLVLGTEAFF
>TRBD2|15|TRBV7-9|.|TRBJ2-5
TGTGCCAGCAGCTTTCTAGCGGGAGCCCAAGAGACCCAGTACTTC
CASSFLAGAQETQYF
>.|13|TRBV11-2|.|TRBJ2-2
TGTGCCAGCAGCTTAGCGGAGAGCGGGGAGCTGTTTTTT
CASSLAESGELFF
>TRBD2|15|TRBV11-2|few|TRBJ2-1
TGTGCCAGCAGGAGGGGAGGGAGCTCCTACAATGAGCAGTTCTTC
CASRRGGSSYNEQFF
>.|15|TRBV5-4|.|TRBJ2-3
TGTGCCAGCAGCTTGGACCCCGTCAGCACAGATACGCAGTATTTT
CASSLDPVSTDTQYF
>.|17|TRBV11-2|.|TRBJ2-3
TGTGCCAGCAGCTTAGGCAGAAGACTAGACAAAACAGATACGCAGTATTTT
CASSLGRRLDKTDTQYF
>.|15|TRBV25-1|.|TRBJ2-7
TGTGCCAGCAGTGAATATATAGGAGCCGGCCCCGAGCAGTACTTC
CASSEYIGAGPEQYF
>.|16|TRBV6-1|.|TRBJ1-3
TGTGCCAGCAGTGAAGTATGGGGGGCTTCTGGAAACACCATATATTTT
CASSEVWGASGNTIYF
>TRBD1|17|TRBV7-2|.|TRBJ1-1
TGTGGCAGCAGCTTACAGGGGGCGACTACTCGGAACACTGAAGCTTTCTTT
CGSSLQGATTRNTEAFF
>.|14|TRBV27|.|TRBJ1-3
TGTGCCAGCAGGGACAGCTTCTCTGGAAACACCATATATTTT
CASRDSFSGNTIYF
>.|12|TRBV6-1|few|TRBJ2-7
TGTGCCAGCAGTGAAGGAGGGTACGAGCAGTACTTC
CASSEGGYEQYF
>TRBD1|16|TRBV14|.|TRBJ1-1
TGTGCCAGCAGCCAAGCAAGGACAGGGGTACGGCTTGACGCTTTCTTT
CASSQARTGVRLDAFF
>.|13|TRBV14|.|TRBJ2-7
TGTGCCAGCAGCCAATTCGAAAGAGCGGGGCAGTACTTC
CASSQFERAGQYF
>.|12|TRBV10-3|few|TRBJ1-1
TGTGCCATCAGTGAGCCCCGAGGGAGGGCTTTCTTT
CAISEPRGRAFF